Listed below are T cell receptor beta chains from one sample, sequenced in a study of T cells after yellow fever vaccination. TCRdb itself ran the 5' RACE reads through MiXCR, one entry per CDR3 protein. Of hundreds of thousands of distinct CDR3 sequences listed, approximately 12% are singletons. Material: CD4+ T cells sorted from PBMCs, obtained 15 days after the yellow fever booster vaccination. Receptors originate from a man aged 18 to 30 who received the YFV17D yellow fever vaccine. The CDR3 runs from the conserved cysteine through the conserved F or W. D genes are given only for firm matches. Only some rows state a clone size, as once, few, many or a class for expanded clones.

d_gene | j_gene | v_gene | abundance | CDR3aa | CDR3nt
- | TRBJ2-3 | TRBV20-1 | - | CTPMGGTDTQYF | TGCACCCCCATGGGCGGCACAGATACGCAGTATTTT
- | TRBJ2-1 | TRBV11-2 | - | CASTSPARLVDEQFF | TGTGCCAGCACCTCCCCGGCTAGGCTGGTTGATGAGCAGTTCTTC
- | TRBJ2-4 | TRBV28 | - | CASSEARRVGNIQYF | TGTGCCAGCAGTGAGGCTAGGCGGGTGGGAAACATTCAGTACTTC
TRBD2 | TRBJ2-3 | TRBV2 | - | CASSPRLASGTDTQYF | TGTGCCAGCAGTCCCAGACTAGCGAGCGGTACAGATACGCAGTATTTT
- | TRBJ1-1 | TRBV12-3/TRBV12-4 | - | CASQSQINTEAFF | TGTGCCAGCCAGTCGCAGATTAACACTGAAGCTTTCTTT
- | TRBJ2-2 | TRBV6-1 | - | CASSGHTGTGELFF | TGTGCCAGCAGCGGACATACCGGCACCGGGGAGCTGTTTTTT
- | TRBJ2-7 | TRBV5-1 | many | CASSFGDSHSYEQYF | TGCGCCAGCAGCTTTGGGGACTCTCACTCCTACGAGCAGTACTTC
TRBD1 | TRBJ1-2 | TRBV30 | - | CAWSTDRGYGYTF | TGTGCCTGGAGTACCGACAGGGGCTATGGCTACACCTTC
- | TRBJ2-5 | TRBV12-3/TRBV12-4 | few | CASGGGEETQYF | TGTGCCAGCGGTGGAGGGGAGGAGACCCAGTACTTC
- | TRBJ1-2 | TRBV4-3 | few | CASSQVTRNYGYTF | TGCGCCAGCAGCCAAGTTACCCGGAACTATGGCTACACCTTC
- | TRBJ2-7 | TRBV5-1 | few | CASRDTSKGSYEQYF | TGCGCCAGCAGGGATACCTCGAAGGGGTCCTACGAGCAGTACTTC
- | TRBJ1-2 | TRBV7-2 | - | CASSLGPGSNYGYTF | TGTGCCAGCAGCTTAGGGCCCGGTTCTAACTATGGCTACACCTTC
- | TRBJ2-2 | TRBV7-3 | many | CASSLQETGELFF | TGTGCCAGCAGCCTGCAGGAGACCGGGGAGCTGTTTTTT
- | TRBJ1-1 | TRBV5-1 | - | CASSLGRAAEAFF | TGCGCCAGCAGCTTGGGTCGGGCAGCTGAAGCTTTCTTT
- | TRBJ2-7 | TRBV12-1 | - | CASSSRLAGGPDSYEQYF | TGTGCCAGCAGCTCCAGACTAGCGGGGGGTCCAGACTCCTACGAGCAGTACTTC
- | TRBJ2-7 | TRBV12-3/TRBV12-4 | - | CASSFRTAVSYEQYF | TGTGCCAGCAGTTTTCGGACCGCCGTCTCCTACGAGCAGTACTTC
- | TRBJ1-4 | TRBV2 | few | CARGRMNEKLFF | TGTGCCAGAGGTCGCATGAATGAAAAACTGTTTTTT
- | TRBJ1-2 | TRBV7-9 | few | CASSRPVWGYTF | TGTGCCAGCAGCCGCCCGGTGTGGGGCTACACCTTC
TRBD2 | TRBJ2-3 | TRBV4-3 | - | CASSQDGRGGPDTQYF | TGCGCCAGCAGCCAAGATGGGCGGGGGGGCCCAGATACGCAGTATTTT
TRBD2 | TRBJ2-3 | TRBV4-2 | many | CASSRRLAGDFTDTQYF | TGTGCCAGCAGCCGAAGACTAGCGGGGGACTTCACAGATACGCAGTATTTT
TRBD1 | TRBJ2-7 | TRBV28 | - | CASSLPGQGIYEQYF | TGTGCCAGCAGTTTGCCCGGACAGGGGATCTACGAGCAGTACTTC
- | TRBJ2-5 | TRBV20-1 | - | CSEGGQTQETQYF | TGCAGTGAGGGCGGACAGACCCAAGAGACCCAGTACTTC
TRBD2 | TRBJ2-5 | TRBV20-1 | - | CSVIAGGVVETQYF | TGCAGTGTGATAGCGGGGGGAGTTGTTGAGACCCAGTACTTC
- | TRBJ1-6 | TRBV4-3 | - | CASSQGRGIISPLHF | TGCGCCAGCAGCCAGGGAAGGGGCATAATATCACCCCTCCACTTT
- | TRBJ1-1 | TRBV18 | many | CASSPKLLNTEAFF | TGTGCCAGCTCACCAAAACTGCTGAACACTGAAGCTTTCTTT
- | TRBJ2-2 | TRBV5-1 | few | CASSLLGGTGELFF | TGCGCCAGCAGCCTCCTAGGGGGCACCGGGGAGCTGTTTTTT
TRBD2 | TRBJ2-3 | TRBV10-3 | - | CAIRPGTTIETDTQYF | TGTGCCATCAGGCCCGGGACTACAATCGAAACAGATACGCAGTATTTT
TRBD2 | TRBJ2-5 | TRBV4-1 | - | CASSPYVRGARERQETQYF | TGCGCCAGCAGCCCGTATGTGCGGGGGGCCCGCGAGCGGCAAGAGACCCAGTACTTC
- | TRBJ1-4 | TRBV7-2 | few | CASSLELGGLFF | TGTGCCAGCAGCTTAGAGCTAGGGGGACTGTTTTTT
- | TRBJ1-5 | TRBV7-9 | many | CASSLGGASGYSNQPQHF | TGTGCCAGCAGCTTAGGGGGGGCAAGTGGTTATAGCAATCAGCCCCAGCATTTT
- | TRBJ2-3 | TRBV4-3 | many | CASSQDWDGGGTDTQYF | TGCGCCAGCAGCCAAGATTGGGACGGCGGAGGCACAGATACGCAGTATTTT
- | TRBJ2-1 | TRBV12-5 | - | CASGLRRPSSYNEQFF | TGTGCTAGTGGTTTGCGTCGACCGAGCTCCTACAATGAGCAGTTCTTC
- | TRBJ2-2 | TRBV24-1 | many | CATRDWTGELFF | TGTGCCACCAGAGACTGGACCGGGGAGCTGTTTTTT
TRBD2 | TRBJ2-2 | TRBV4-2 | - | CASSAAGENTGELFF | TGTGCCAGCAGCGCAGCGGGGGAGAACACCGGGGAGCTGTTTTTT
TRBD2 | TRBJ2-1 | TRBV9 | few | CASSVGPVAGGQANEQFF | TGTGCCAGCAGCGTAGGCCCGGTAGCGGGGGGTCAAGCCAATGAGCAGTTCTTC
- | TRBJ1-1 | TRBV7-8 | few | CASSLVGRDTEAFF | TGTGCCAGCAGCTTAGTTGGTCGTGACACTGAAGCTTTCTTT
- | TRBJ2-7 | TRBV10-1 | - | CATGLGYEQYF | TGCGCCACCGGACTGGGCTACGAGCAGTACTTC
- | TRBJ1-2 | TRBV6-5 | - | CASSAPTFGPNYGYTF | TGTGCCAGCAGTGCGCCTACCTTTGGGCCTAACTATGGCTACACCTTC
- | TRBJ2-5 | TRBV11-3 | - | CASSLGRGLETQYF | TGTGCCAGCAGCTTAGGACGGGGGCTAGAGACCCAGTACTTC
TRBD1 | TRBJ1-6 | TRBV5-1 | - | CASSGGTGVYSPLHF | TGCGCCAGCAGCGGGGGGACAGGGGTTTACTCACCCCTCCACTTT
TRBD1 | TRBJ2-3 | TRBV5-1 | - | CASSHTGGPNTDTQYF | TGCGCCAGCAGCCACACAGGGGGACCGAACACAGATACGCAGTATTTT
- | TRBJ2-1 | TRBV9 | few | CASSARLTTSSYNEQFF | TGTGCCAGCAGCGCCCGACTCACGACCAGCTCCTACAATGAGCAGTTCTTC
- | TRBJ1-3 | TRBV7-2 | - | CASSLAPSSSGNTIYF | TGTGCCAGCAGCTTAGCGCCATCCAGCTCTGGAAACACCATATATTTT
- | TRBJ1-5 | TRBV21-1 | - | CARESRWGEFVRPNQPQHF | TGTGCCAGAGAGAGCAGGTGGGGCGAGTTTGTCCGACCGAATCAGCCCCAGCATTTT
- | TRBJ2-5 | TRBV12-3/TRBV12-4 | many | CASSLETETQYF | TGTGCCAGCAGTTTGGAGACGGAGACCCAGTACTTC
TRBD1 | TRBJ2-3 | TRBV5-1 | - | CASSRDREIDTQYF | TGCGCCAGCAGCAGGGACAGGGAGATAGATACGCAGTATTTT
- | TRBJ1-1 | TRBV7-8 | - | CASSLGRRMGAEAFF | TGTGCCAGCAGCTTAGGGAGGAGAATGGGGGCTGAAGCTTTCTTT
- | TRBJ2-3 | TRBV5-1 | many | CASSPAGHPDTQYF | TGCGCCAGCAGCCCGGCCGGACATCCAGATACGCAGTATTTT
- | TRBJ2-5 | TRBV7-8 | few | CASSLVSAAAQETQYF | TGTGCCAGCAGCTTAGTTAGCGCGGCAGCGCAAGAGACCCAGTACTTC
- | TRBJ1-2 | TRBV5-1 | - | CASSLDGANYGYTF | TGCGCCAGCAGCTTGGATGGAGCTAACTATGGCTACACCTTC
- | TRBJ2-1 | TRBV12-3/TRBV12-4 | many | CASSLQGIEQFF | TGCGCCAGCAGCTTGCAGGGTATTGAGCAGTTCTTC
TRBD1 | TRBJ1-2 | TRBV4-3 | few | CASSFGQGYGYTF | TGCGCCAGCAGCTTCGGACAGGGCTATGGCTACACCTTC
TRBD1 | TRBJ1-3 | TRBV11-2 | few | CASSLLQGARSGNTIYF | TGTGCCAGCAGCTTGCTACAGGGGGCCAGATCTGGAAACACCATATATTTT
- | TRBJ2-3 | TRBV28 | - | CASSRDTGYTQYF | TGTGCCAGCAGTCGCGACACAGGGTATACGCAGTATTTT
- | TRBJ2-5 | TRBV15 | many | CATSRDPLGTQYF | TGTGCCACCAGCAGAGATCCCTTGGGGACCCAGTACTTC